This T cell receptor beta chain was identified during a study of blood T cell repertoires in COVID-19. The wider study: The United States, Italy and Spain provided the acute and convalescent COVID-19 samples. T cells, B-cell-depleted T cells, or PBMCs supplied cDNA or gDNA.

The CDR3 runs 12 residues. Trimming took 5 bases from V and 10 from J, leaving 12 bases between them. CDR1 is SEHNR, CDR2 FQNEAQ, per germline (reference sequence). Per the authors' pipeline: Estimation of nucleated cell counts relied on the amplification of reference gene primers. Produced via immunoSEQ multiplex PCR; TCRdb's table is partial and in-frame only. V and J calls and clone size follow that table, whereas D and trimming were derived from the DNA. The profile shows 300,000 to 350,000 clones, around 87% of them singletons. The source material was peripheral blood. This TCR was recovered from a man between 18 and 35 years old with active or convalescent COVID-19. The genes are TRBV7-9 and TRBJ2-1, with D maybe TRBD2 (5 bases). The CDR3 bases are TGTGCCAGCAGCATTAGCGATTTAGAGCAGTTCTTC. Its translation is CASSISDLEQFF.